The 8 T cell receptor beta chains reported below all come from one sample, sequenced in a study of sequential checkpoint blockade in melanoma. Treatment indicated: randomized to nivolumab then ipilimumab (arm A) or the reverse (arm B). Measured with immunoSEQ multiplex PCR; TCRdb has only the in-frame clones, and not every one. Of 26,000 or so clones listed, about 88% are singletons. The specimen comprised CD8+ T cells sorted from blood (inferred from file names), sampled from a patient given nivolumab and ipilimumab in sequence. The receptors here all came from a human donor with melanoma.

The genes are TRBV6-5 and TRBJ2-3, with 8 bases that match TRBD2. This CDR3 region has 15 residues. The J segment lost 8 bases and the V segment lost 7 bases, leaving 14 bases of the junction unmatched. From germline, CDR1 is MNHEY and CDR2 SVGAGI. The CDR3 region has the DNA TGTGCCAGCACCGCGCGCGGGACTAGTCGTGGTACGCAGTATTTT. Its protein product is CASTARGTSRGTQYF.

This chain uses TRBV10-2 with TRBJ2-1; TRBD2 agrees at 10 bases. The CDR3 totals 14 residues. In germline, CDR1 is WSHSY, CDR2 SAAADI. V trimming: 7 bases; J trimming: 3 bases; junction bases outside the gene matches: 3. The CDR3, as DNA: TGCGCCAGCACCCTAGCGGGGGTCTACAATGAGCAGTTCTTC. As protein: CASTLAGVYNEQFF.

This chain connects TRBV5-1 to TRBJ2-7; 8 bases line up with TRBD1. Germline CDR1 and CDR2: SGHRS and YFSETQ. CDR3 length: 14 amino acids. Germline trimming cut 4 bases from V and 2 bases from J; bases unmatched to any gene: 5. CDR3 in amino acids: CASSRTGLAYEQYF. In DNA, the CDR3 is TGCGCCAGCAGCCGGACAGGGCTCGCCTACGAGCAGTACTTC.

V gene TRBV27 combines with J gene TRBJ1-5; D gene uncertain. V gave up 5 bases and J gave up 0 bases, with 8 bases separating them. The CDR3 runs to 14 residues. Germline V gives CDR1 MNHEY, CDR2 SMNVEV (reference sequence). The CDR3 reads CASSLRDSNQPQHF. CDR3 DNA sequence: TGTGCCAGCAGTCTGAGAGATAGCAATCAGCCCCAGCATTTT.

The gene calls are TRBV11-2 and TRBJ2-1; D remains unclear. Per the germline V gene, CDR1 is SGHAT and CDR2 is FQNNGV. Deletions cut 5 bases from V and 1 base from J, with 3 bases between. The CDR3 length is 12 residues. CDR3 bases: TGTGCCAGCAGCCCGTCCTACAATGAGCAGTTCTTC. Translating gives CASSPSYNEQFF.

Concerning this clone itself: Other DNA sequences within the sample encode an identical CDR3. V is TRBV9 and J is TRBJ2-1; D unresolved. Trimming stripped 4 bases from V and 3 bases from J, with 5 bases between. Germline lookup yields CDR1 SGDLS and CDR2 YYNGEE. The CDR3 extends over 12 amino acids. Here the CDR3 reads CASSPRYNEQFF. The CDR3, as DNA: TGTGCCAGCAGCCCCCGCTACAATGAGCAGTTCTTC.

The chain links TRBV4-1 to TRBJ1-2, with 7 nucleotides matching TRBD1. CDR1 is MGHRA, CDR2 YSYEKL, per germline. CDR3 length equals 14 residues. Trimming cost V 0 bases and J 8 bases; bases outside gene matches: 6. DNA of the CDR3: TGCGCCAGCAGCCAAGATACAGGGGCCCAAGGCTACACCTTC. It codes for CASSQDTGAQGYTF.

The chain links TRBV9 to TRBJ2-7, with TRBD2 matching over 11 bases. The CDR3 extends over 14 amino acids. V lost 5 bases, J lost 5 bases, and 6 bases stayed unmatched. From germline, CDR1 is SGDLS and CDR2 YYNGEE. CDR3 in amino acids: CASSTGTSGHEQYF. As DNA, the CDR3 is TGTGCCAGCAGTACCGGGACTAGCGGCCACGAGCAGTACTTC.